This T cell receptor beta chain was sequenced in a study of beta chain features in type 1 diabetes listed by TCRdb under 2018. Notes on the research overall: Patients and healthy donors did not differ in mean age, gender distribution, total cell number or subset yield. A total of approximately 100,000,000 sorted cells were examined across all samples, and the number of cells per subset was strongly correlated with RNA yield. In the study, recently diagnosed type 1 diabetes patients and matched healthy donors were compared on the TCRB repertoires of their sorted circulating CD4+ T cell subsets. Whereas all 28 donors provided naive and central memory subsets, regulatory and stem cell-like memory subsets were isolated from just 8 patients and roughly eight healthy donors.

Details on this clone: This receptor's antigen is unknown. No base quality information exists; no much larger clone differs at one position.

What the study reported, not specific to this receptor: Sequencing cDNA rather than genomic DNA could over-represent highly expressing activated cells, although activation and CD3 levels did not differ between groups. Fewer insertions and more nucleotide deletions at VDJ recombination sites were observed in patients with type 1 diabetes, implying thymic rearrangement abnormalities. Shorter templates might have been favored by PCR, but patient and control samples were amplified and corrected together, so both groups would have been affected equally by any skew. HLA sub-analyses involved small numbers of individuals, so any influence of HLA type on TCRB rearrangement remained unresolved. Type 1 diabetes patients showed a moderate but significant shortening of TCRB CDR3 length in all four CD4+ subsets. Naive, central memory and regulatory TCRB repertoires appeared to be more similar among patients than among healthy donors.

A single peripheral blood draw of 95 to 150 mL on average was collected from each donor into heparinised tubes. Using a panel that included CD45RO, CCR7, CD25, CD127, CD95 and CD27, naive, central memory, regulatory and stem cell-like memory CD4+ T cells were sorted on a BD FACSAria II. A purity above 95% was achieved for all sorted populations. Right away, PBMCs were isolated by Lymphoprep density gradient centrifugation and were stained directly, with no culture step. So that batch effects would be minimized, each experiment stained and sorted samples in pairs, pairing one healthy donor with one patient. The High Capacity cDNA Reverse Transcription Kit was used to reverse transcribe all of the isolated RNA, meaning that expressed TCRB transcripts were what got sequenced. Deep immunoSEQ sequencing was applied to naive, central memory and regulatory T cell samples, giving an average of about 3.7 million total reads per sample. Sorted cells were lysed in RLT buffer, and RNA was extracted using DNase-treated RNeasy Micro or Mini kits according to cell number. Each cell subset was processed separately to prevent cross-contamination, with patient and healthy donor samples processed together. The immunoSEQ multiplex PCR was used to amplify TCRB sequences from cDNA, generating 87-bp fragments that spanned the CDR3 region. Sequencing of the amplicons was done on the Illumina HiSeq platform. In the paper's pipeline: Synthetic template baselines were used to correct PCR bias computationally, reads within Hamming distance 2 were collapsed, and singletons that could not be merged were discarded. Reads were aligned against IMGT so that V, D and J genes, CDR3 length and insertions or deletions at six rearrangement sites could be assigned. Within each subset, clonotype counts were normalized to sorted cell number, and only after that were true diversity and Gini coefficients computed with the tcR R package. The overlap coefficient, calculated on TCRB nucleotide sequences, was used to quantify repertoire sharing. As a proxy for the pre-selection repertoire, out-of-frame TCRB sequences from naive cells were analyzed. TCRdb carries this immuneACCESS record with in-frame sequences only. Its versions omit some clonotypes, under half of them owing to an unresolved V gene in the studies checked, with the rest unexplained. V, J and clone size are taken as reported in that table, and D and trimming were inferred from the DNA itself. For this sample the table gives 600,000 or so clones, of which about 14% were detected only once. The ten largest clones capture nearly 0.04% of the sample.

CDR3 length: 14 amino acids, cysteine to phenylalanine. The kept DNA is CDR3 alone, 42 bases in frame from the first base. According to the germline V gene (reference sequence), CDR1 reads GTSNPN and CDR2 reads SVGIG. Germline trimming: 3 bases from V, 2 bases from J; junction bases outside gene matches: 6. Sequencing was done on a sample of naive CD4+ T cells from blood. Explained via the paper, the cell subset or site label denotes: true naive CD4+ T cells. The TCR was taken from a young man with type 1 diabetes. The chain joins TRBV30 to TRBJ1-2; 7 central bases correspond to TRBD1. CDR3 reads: CAWSRQGQNYGYTF. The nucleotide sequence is TGTGCCTGGAGCCGACAGGGCCAAAACTATGGCTACACCTTC.